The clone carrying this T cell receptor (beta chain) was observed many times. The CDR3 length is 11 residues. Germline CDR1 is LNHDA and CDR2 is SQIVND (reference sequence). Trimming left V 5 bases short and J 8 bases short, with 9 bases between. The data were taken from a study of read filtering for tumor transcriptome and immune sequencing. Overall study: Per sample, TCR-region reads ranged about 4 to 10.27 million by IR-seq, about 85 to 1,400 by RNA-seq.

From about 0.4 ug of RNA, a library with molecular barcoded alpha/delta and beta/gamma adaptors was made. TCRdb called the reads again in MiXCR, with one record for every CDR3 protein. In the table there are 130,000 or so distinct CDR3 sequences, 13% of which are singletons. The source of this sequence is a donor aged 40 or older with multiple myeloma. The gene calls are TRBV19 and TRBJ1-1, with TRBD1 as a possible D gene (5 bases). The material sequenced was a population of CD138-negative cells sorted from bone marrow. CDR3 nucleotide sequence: TGTGCCAGTAGTCTGTGGGGGGAAGCTTTCTTT. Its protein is CASSLWGEAFF.